The T cell receptor (beta chain) described here comes from a study of blood T cell repertoires in COVID-19. The sample holds a few counts of this clone. CDR3 length equals 14 residues. CDR1 SNHLY and CDR2 FYNNEI come from the germline V gene. Trimming took 11 bases from V and 3 from J; bases not matched to a gene: 9. Assay used: immunoSEQ multiplex PCR; TCRdb lists only in-frame clones, some missing. The repertoire holds 250,000 to 350,000 clones, with more than 70% as singletons. Material: peripheral blood. The chain joins TRBV2 to TRBJ2-2; TRBD2 aligns across 7 bases. The clonotype was recovered from a woman in her twenties or thirties with COVID-19, enrolled during active disease. As DNA, the CDR3 is TGTGCCCGCACGGGGGGTGAGGACACCGGGGAGCTGTTTTTT. Protein sequence: CARTGGEDTGELFF.